This entry lists 29 T cell receptor beta chains sequenced from one sample in a study of T-cell reconstitution after alpha-beta-depleted transplantation in children. This sample's TCRbeta library carried unique molecular identifier barcodes. TCRdb re-derived calls from the PCR reads in MiXCR, one entry per CDR3 protein. This sample carries 250,000 to 400,000 distinct CDR3 sequences, approximately 23% of them seen once, and the ten largest clones take roughly 11%. The source was PBMCs, mostly from graft donor cells, collected 180 days after TCRalphabeta/CD19-depleted stem cell transplant. All receptors come from a male patient aged 10-17 years who had a stem cell transplant for acute lymphoblastic leukemia, so the T cells may come from the graft donor.

This clonotype was seen only a few times. The J gene is TRBJ2-3, the V gene TRBV7-8, with D unresolved. Trimming removed 8 bases from V and 2 bases from J, with 20 bases in between. The germline gives CDR1 SGHVS, CDR2 FQNEAQ. The CDR3 totals 16 residues. The CDR3 loop is CASSPNGGGTTDTQYF. The CDR3 DNA reads as TGTGCCAGCTCACCTAATGGTGGCGGAACCACAGATACGCAGTATTTT.

This clonotype turned up a few times. The J gene is TRBJ2-3, the V gene TRBV5-1; 8 positions match TRBD1. CDR3 length: 17 residues. The V gene's germline CDR1 is SGHRS and CDR2 YFSETQ. Trimming at V came to 3 bases and at J to 4 bases, leaving 13 bases not matched to a gene. Written as DNA, the CDR3 is TGCGCCAGCAGCTGGGGTCTCCGACAGGGGACTCCAGATACGCAGTATTTT. Residues: CASSWGLRQGTPDTQYF.

The rearrangement uses TRBV27 and TRBJ1-5, with D tentatively TRBD1 (5 bases). The germline V gene encodes CDR1 MNHEY and CDR2 SMNVEV (reference sequence). The CDR3 totals 16 residues. The V end lost 1 base, the J end lost 8 bases, and 18 bases lay between the germline ends. The chain's CDR3 is CASSLYPTQGSKPQHF. In nucleotides, the CDR3 is TGTGCCAGCAGTTTATATCCCACCCAGGGCAGTAAGCCCCAGCATTTT.

This chain links TRBV10-3 with TRBJ2-1; 8 nucleotides agree with TRBD2. There are 17 residues in the CDR3. CDR1 and CDR2 from the germline V gene are ENHRY and SYGVKD. The V and J ends lost 6 bases and 0 bases, in that order; junction bases with no gene match: 10. CDR3 bases: TGTGCCATCAGAAGTCTAAGCGGGAGTTCCTCCTACAATGAGCAGTTCTTC. Its protein is CAIRSLSGSSSYNEQFF.

The genes are TRBV20-1 and TRBJ1-2; weak D call: TRBD1 (6 bases). Trimming removed 0 bases at V and 4 bases at J, with 21 bases between. This CDR3 spans 17 amino acids. Germline V CDR1 and CDR2: DFQATT, SNEGSKA (reference sequence). The DNA of the CDR3 is TGCAGTGCTAGAGATTCGGGGGCGCATTTCGGGCCCTATGGCTACACCTTC. Its protein product is CSARDSGAHFGPYGYTF.

The gene calls are TRBV27 and TRBJ2-7, with 7 bases lining up with TRBD1. There are 14 residues in the CDR3. Germline lookup yields CDR1 MNHEY and CDR2 SMNVEV (reference sequence). V shed 4 bases and J 1 base; nucleotides not matched to a gene: 4. CDR3 protein: CASSSRQGSYEQYF. The CDR3 DNA is TGTGCCAGCAGTTCGAGACAGGGTTCCTACGAGCAGTACTTC.

This clonotype appeared a few times. The chain couples TRBV5-1 to TRBJ1-6; 10 nucleotides line up with TRBD1. The ends lost 0 bases at V and 5 bases at J; junction bases unmatched: 5. Germline V CDR1 and CDR2: SGHRS, YFSETQ. The CDR3 extends over 17 amino acids. CDR3 bases: TGCGCCAGCAGCTTGGATTTGGGGACAGGGGATAATTCACCCCTCCACTTT. It translates to CASSLDLGTGDNSPLHF.

This chain connects TRBV6-2 or TRBV6-3 to TRBJ2-7; D gene ambiguous. The ends were cut back, 10 bases at V and 5 bases at J, with 12 bases in the middle. The germline V gene encodes CDR1 MNHEY and CDR2 SVGEGT. The CDR3 totals 11 residues. The CDR3 region has the DNA TGTGCCACCCTTCGAGGCAACGAGCAGTACTTC. Protein product: CATLRGNEQYF.

The chain has TRBV7-9 and TRBJ2-5; 8 bases are shared with TRBD1. Germline assignment: CDR1 SEHNR and CDR2 FQNEAQ (reference sequence). Trimming took 5 bases from V and 1 from J; bases not matched to a gene: 9. This CDR3 spans 16 amino acids. CDR3 sequence: CASSITRGRPQETQYF. CDR3 coding DNA: TGTGCCAGCAGCATTACCAGGGGGCGGCCCCAAGAGACCCAGTACTTC.

With respect to this clonotype: A read error may account for a junction end that differs from germline. V gene TRBV5-1 combines with J gene TRBJ2-7; 7 positions agree with TRBD2. Germline V gene sequence: CDR1 SGHRS, CDR2 YFSETQ. The CDR3 length is 14 residues. CDR3 nucleotides: TGCGCCAGCACTCGTCCGGGAGGCCCCTACGATCAGTACTTC. Translation gives CASTRPGGPYDQYF.

This chain links TRBV7-6 with TRBJ2-7; 8 bases align to TRBD1. This CDR3 has 15 residues. V shed 5 bases and J 3 bases; nucleotides not matched to a gene: 9. Germline loops: CDR1 SGHVS, CDR2 FNYEAQ. CDR3 sequence (DNA): TGTGCCAGCAGCCCACTAACAGGGGGGATCTACGAGCAGTACTTC. This gives the protein CASSPLTGGIYEQYF.

The genes are TRBV2 and TRBJ2-5; unclear D gene. CDR3 length equals 16 residues. The germline gives CDR1 SNHLY, CDR2 FYNNEI. Trimming stripped 5 bases from V and 6 bases from J, with 22 bases between. CDR3 loop: CASSLMSRLAHQTQYF. As DNA, the CDR3 is TGTGCCAGCAGTTTAATGTCGCGTCTGGCTCATCAGACCCAGTACTTC. Full variable domain (rest looked up from reference TRBV2 and TRBJ2-5): EPEVTQTPSHQVTQMGQEVILRCVPISNHLYFYWYRQILGQKVEFLVSFYNNEISEKSEIFDDQFSVERPDGSNFTLKIRSTKLEDSAMYFCASSLMSRLAHQTQYFGPGTRLLVL.

This clonotype came up a few times. J is TRBJ1-1 and V is TRBV9, with D maybe TRBD1 (6 bases). This CDR3 is built from 15 residues. Deletions cut 2 bases from V and 0 bases from J, with 11 bases between. The germline V gene encodes CDR1 SGDLS and CDR2 YYNGEE. The CDR3 loop is CASSVVGTLNTEAFF. In DNA, the CDR3 is TGTGCCAGCAGCGTGGTTGGGACATTGAACACTGAAGCTTTCTTT. Together with reference TRBV9 and TRBJ1-1, the CDR3 gives the full variable domain: DSGVTQTPKHLITATGQRVTLRCSPRSGDLSVYWYQQSLDQGLQFLIQYYNGEERAKGNILERFSAQQFPDLHSELNLSSLELGDSALYFCASSVVGTLNTEAFFGQGTRLTVV.

This sequence joins TRBV7-9 and TRBJ2-7; D is unresolved. Germline V gives CDR1 SEHNR, CDR2 FQNEAQ (reference sequence). Trimming shortened V by 5 bases and J by 2 bases, and 16 bases separated the two germline ends. The CDR3 is 15 residues long. The CDR3 sequence: CASSAKGPKAYEQYF. Here the CDR3 DNA reads TGTGCCAGCAGCGCTAAAGGGCCGAAGGCCTACGAGCAGTACTTC.

The gene calls are TRBV12-5 and TRBJ2-3; unclear D gene. Between the trimmed V and J ends, which lost 1 base and 5 bases, there was a span of 13 bases. CDR3 length: 15 amino acids. Looked up from germline, CDR1 is LGHNT and CDR2 is FRNRAP. Here the CDR3 DNA reads TGTGCTAGTGGTTTGGGCCAAGGTTTGGTAGATACGCAGTATTTT. Translation: CASGLGQGLVDTQYF.

This chain joins TRBV20-1 and TRBJ2-1, with 8 nucleotides matching TRBD2. CDR1 is DFQATT and CDR2 is SNEGSKA in the germline V gene (reference sequence). The length of the CDR3 is 18 residues. The junction had 18 bases not matched to a gene; V was cut back by 6 bases and J by 2 bases. CDR3 loop: CSASTWTSRTAPYNEQFF. In DNA, the CDR3 is TGCAGTGCCTCAACCTGGACTAGCAGAACCGCCCCCTACAATGAGCAGTTCTTC.

The sample holds a few counts of this clonotype. The CDR3 DNA follows: TGTGCCAGCAGCTTAGGTAGGGGGGCTCTTACGAATGAGCAGTTCTTC. Protein sequence: CASSLGRGALTNEQFF. The chain links TRBV7-3 to TRBJ2-1; D tentatively reads TRBD1 or TRBD2 (6 bases each). Germline assignment: CDR1 SGHTA and CDR2 FQGTGA. V was shortened by 2 bases and J by 7 bases, with 18 bases between the two germline ends. This CDR3 is 16 amino acids long.

This clonotype was found a few times. V and J are TRBV18 and TRBJ2-7; 8 nucleotides agree with TRBD2. The CDR3 length is 16 residues. Germline V lookup: CDR1 KGHSH, CDR2 LQKENI. V shed 0 bases, J shed 0 bases, and the junction held 4 bases outside the gene matches. The CDR3 sequence is CASSPPFSGSSYEQYF. The CDR3 bases are TGTGCCAGCTCACCACCGTTCAGCGGGAGCTCCTACGAGCAGTACTTC.

V usage is TRBV27 and J usage is TRBJ2-7, with 8 bases aligning to TRBD1. V was clipped by 7 bases and J by 1 base; unmatched bases: 9. This CDR3 has 15 amino acids. Germline loops: CDR1 MNHEY, CDR2 SMNVEV (reference sequence). CDR3 region: CASNPQGASSYEQYF. DNA of the CDR3: TGTGCCAGCAATCCTCAGGGGGCTTCGTCCTACGAGCAGTACTTC.

V and J are TRBV29-1 and TRBJ2-7, with 10 positions matching TRBD1. The CDR3 is made up of 15 amino acids. V lost 1 base and J lost 0; bases outside the gene matches: 3. CDR1 SQVTM and CDR2 ANQGSEA come from the germline V gene. In DNA, the CDR3 is TGCAGCGTTGAAGGGGACAGGGGCAACTCCTACGAGCAGTACTTC. Translating gives CSVEGDRGNSYEQYF.

In this sample, this clonotype turned up a few times. The V gene is TRBV3-1, the J gene TRBJ1-5, with a possible D match to TRBD1 (6 bases). Germline lookup yields CDR1 LGHDT and CDR2 YNNKEL (reference sequence). V was pared by 4 bases and J by 3 bases, with 19 bases between. The CDR3 contains 17 residues. The CDR3 coding sequence is TGTGCCAGCAGCCCGGGACACCCGGAGGTATACAATCAGCCCCAGCATTTT. Translation: CASSPGHPEVYNQPQHF. Full variable domain (missing parts from reference TRBV3-1 and TRBJ1-5): DTAVSQTPKYLVTQMGNDKSIKCEQNLGHDTMYWYKQDSKKFLKIMFSYNNKELIINETVPNRFSPKSPDKAHLNLHINSLELGDSAVYFCASSPGHPEVYNQPQHFGDGTRLSIL.

This chain joins TRBV11-2 and TRBJ2-2, with 10 bases matching TRBD2. This CDR3 has 17 residues. The germline V gene has CDR1 SGHAT and CDR2 FQNNGV. Losses at the gene ends were 1 base for V and 5 bases for J; bases not matched to a gene: 7. Here the CDR3 reads CASSLGILAGQTGELFF. DNA of the CDR3: TGTGCCAGCAGCTTAGGGATACTAGCGGGACAAACCGGGGAGCTGTTTTTT.

This clonotype was counted a few times. The rearrangement joins TRBV7-8 to TRBJ2-7; D could derive from TRBD1 or TRBD2 (5 bases each). The CDR3 extends over 14 amino acids. Germline values: CDR1 SGHVS, CDR2 FQNEAQ. V was clipped by 4 bases and J by 4 bases, with 14 bases between them. The CDR3 loop reads CASSWYTGGYEQYF. CDR3 DNA: TGTGCCAGCAGCTGGTATACTGGGGGTTACGAGCAGTACTTC. Using reference TRBV7-8 and TRBJ2-7 for the parts outside the CDR3, the full variable domain is GAGVSQSPRYKVAKRGQDVALRCDPISGHVSLFWYQQALGQGPEFLTYFQNEAQLDKSGLPSDRFFAERPEGSVSTLKIQRTQQEDSAVYLCASSWYTGGYEQYFGPGTRLTVT.

The chain is built from TRBV4-1 and TRBJ2-3, with 13 bases that match TRBD2. Germline V CDR1 and CDR2: MGHRA, YSYEKL. The CDR3 runs 18 residues. The trim removed 1 base at V and 5 bases at J, leaving 9 bases unmatched. The CDR3 region has the DNA TGCGCCAGCAGCCAAGGCGCGGGACTAGCGGGATGGGGAGATACGCAGTATTTT. Its protein product is CASSQGAGLAGWGDTQYF.

The chain carries TRBV12-3 or TRBV12-4 and TRBJ2-1, with D unresolved. V shed 6 bases and J shed 0 bases, with 6 bases lying between them. The CDR3 runs 13 residues. CDR3 protein: CASRFPSYNEQFF. The CDR3 nucleotides are TGTGCCAGCAGATTCCCCTCCTACAATGAGCAGTTCTTC.

Concerning this clonotype: Since the CDR3 does not end with the conserved phenylalanine or tryptophan, this likely comes from a read error. No DNA is shown, since the ends of the CDR3 on it are uncertain; the CDR3 is the one TCRdb lists. The chain has TRBV27 and TRBJ1-2; the table's D call, TRBD1, has no DNA check behind it. From germline, CDR1 is MNHEY and CDR2 SMNVEV (reference sequence). The CDR3 is 16 amino acids in total, end residues counted. This chain's CDR3 is CASQQTSEMGGQGALN.

The chain couples TRBV27 to TRBJ2-7; the D gene could be TRBD1 or TRBD2 (6 bases each). CDR1 MNHEY and CDR2 SMNVEV come from the germline V gene (reference sequence). CDR3 length: 14 residues. Trimming took 3 bases from V and 4 from J, leaving 13 bases between them. The CDR3 nucleotides are TGTGCCAGCAGTTTGCGAGGGGGGAAATACGAGCAGTACTTC. Translation gives CASSLRGGKYEQYF.

This clonotype was detected once. This rearrangement joins TRBV18 to TRBJ1-3; no definite D call. Germline CDR1 KGHSH, CDR2 LQKENI. The CDR3 has 15 amino acids. V shed 2 bases and J shed 6 bases, with 14 bases lying between them. This CDR3 reads CASSPVIGSVNTIYF. Written as DNA, the CDR3 is TGTGCCAGCTCACCAGTTATAGGATCGGTAAACACCATATATTTT.

This rearrangement joins TRBV25-1 to TRBJ2-7; the D gene is possibly TRBD1 (6 bases). CDR1 MGHDK and CDR2 SYGVNS come from the germline V gene. With 5 bases removed from V and 6 bases from J, the gap between germline ends came to 17 bases. The CDR3 has 14 amino acids. The CDR3 DNA reads TGTGCCAGCAGTCGGACAGCCCCTTCATTCGAGCAGTACTTC. Translation gives CASSRTAPSFEQYF.